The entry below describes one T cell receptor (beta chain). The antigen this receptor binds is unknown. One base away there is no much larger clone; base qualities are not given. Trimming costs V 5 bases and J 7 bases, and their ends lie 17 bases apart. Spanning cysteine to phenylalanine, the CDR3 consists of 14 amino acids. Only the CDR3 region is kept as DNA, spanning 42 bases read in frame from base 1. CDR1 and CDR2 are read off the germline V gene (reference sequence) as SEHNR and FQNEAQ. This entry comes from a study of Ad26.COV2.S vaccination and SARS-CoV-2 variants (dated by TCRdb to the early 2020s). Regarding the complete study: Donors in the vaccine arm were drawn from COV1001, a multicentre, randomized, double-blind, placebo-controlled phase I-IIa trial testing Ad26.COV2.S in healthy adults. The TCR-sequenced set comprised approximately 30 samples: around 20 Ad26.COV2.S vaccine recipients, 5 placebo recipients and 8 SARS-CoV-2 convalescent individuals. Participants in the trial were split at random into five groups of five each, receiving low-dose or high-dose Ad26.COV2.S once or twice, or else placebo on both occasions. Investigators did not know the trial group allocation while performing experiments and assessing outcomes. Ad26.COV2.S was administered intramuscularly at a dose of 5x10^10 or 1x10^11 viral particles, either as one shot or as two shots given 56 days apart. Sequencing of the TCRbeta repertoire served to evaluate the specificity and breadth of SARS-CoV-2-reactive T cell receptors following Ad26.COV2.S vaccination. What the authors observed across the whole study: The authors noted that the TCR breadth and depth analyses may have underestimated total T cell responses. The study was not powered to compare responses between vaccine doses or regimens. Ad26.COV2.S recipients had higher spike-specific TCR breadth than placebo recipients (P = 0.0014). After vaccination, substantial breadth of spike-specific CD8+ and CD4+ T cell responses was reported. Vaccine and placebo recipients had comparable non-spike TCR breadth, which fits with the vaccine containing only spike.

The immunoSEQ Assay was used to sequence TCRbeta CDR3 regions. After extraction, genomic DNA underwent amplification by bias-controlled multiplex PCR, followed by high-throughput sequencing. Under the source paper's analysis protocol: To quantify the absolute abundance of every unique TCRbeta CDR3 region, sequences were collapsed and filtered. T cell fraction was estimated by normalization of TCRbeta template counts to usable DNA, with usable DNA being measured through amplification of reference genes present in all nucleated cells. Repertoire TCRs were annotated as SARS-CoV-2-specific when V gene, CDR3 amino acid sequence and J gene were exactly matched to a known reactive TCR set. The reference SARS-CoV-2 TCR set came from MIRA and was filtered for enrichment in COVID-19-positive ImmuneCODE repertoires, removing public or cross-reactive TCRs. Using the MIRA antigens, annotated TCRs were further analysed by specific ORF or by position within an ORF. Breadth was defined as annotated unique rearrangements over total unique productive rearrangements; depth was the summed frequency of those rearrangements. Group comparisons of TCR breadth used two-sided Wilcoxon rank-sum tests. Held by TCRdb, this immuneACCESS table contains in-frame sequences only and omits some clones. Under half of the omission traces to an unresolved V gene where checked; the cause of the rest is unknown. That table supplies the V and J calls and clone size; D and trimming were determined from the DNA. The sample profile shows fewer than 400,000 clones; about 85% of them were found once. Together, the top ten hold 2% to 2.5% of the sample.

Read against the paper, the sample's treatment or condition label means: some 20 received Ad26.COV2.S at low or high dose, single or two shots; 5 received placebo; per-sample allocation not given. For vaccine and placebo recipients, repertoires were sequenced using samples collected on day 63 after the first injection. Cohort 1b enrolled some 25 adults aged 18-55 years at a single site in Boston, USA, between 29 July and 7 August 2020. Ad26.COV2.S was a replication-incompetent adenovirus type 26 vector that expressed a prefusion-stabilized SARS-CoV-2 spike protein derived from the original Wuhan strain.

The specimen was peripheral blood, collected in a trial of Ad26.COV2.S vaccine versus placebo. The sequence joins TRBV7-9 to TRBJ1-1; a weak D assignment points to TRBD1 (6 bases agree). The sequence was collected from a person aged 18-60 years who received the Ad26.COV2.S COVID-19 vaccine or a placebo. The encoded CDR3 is CASSRGDITDEAFF. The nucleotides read TGTGCCAGCAGCCGTGGGGACATTACGGATGAAGCTTTCTTT.